These 21 T cell receptor beta chains were all obtained from the same sample, sequenced in a study of long-term antiretroviral therapy in people with HIV. A v3.0 immunoSEQ assay was performed at survey level. Libraries were prepared by immunoSEQ multiplex PCR; TCRdb keeps only in-frame clonotypes and omits some of them. The sample yields under 15,000 clones, 82% seen once. Source: unsorted PBMCs, taken about 8 years after starting antiretroviral therapy. The receptors here all came from a man in his fifties with HIV.

This clone was detected a few times. The J gene is TRBJ1-1, the V gene TRBV2; D call uncertain. The length of the CDR3 is 13 residues. Germline CDR1 SNHLY, CDR2 FYNNEI. Trimming took 5 bases from V and 4 from J, leaving 11 bases between them. The CDR3 DNA reads as TGTGCCAGCAGTAGTACAAAGGCCACTGAAGCTTTCTTT. Protein product: CASSSTKATEAFF.

The V call is TRBV14, the J call TRBJ2-5; 9 nucleotides agree with TRBD2. Trimming at V came to 3 bases and at J to 5 bases, leaving 13 bases not matched to a gene. The germline V gene has CDR1 SGHDN and CDR2 FVKESK. CDR3 length: 17 amino acids. The CDR3 sequence: CASSQVIGGGARETQYF. CDR3 DNA sequence: TGTGCCAGCAGCCAGGTGATAGGCGGGGGGGCCCGGGAGACCCAGTACTTC.

The V gene is TRBV4-1, the J gene TRBJ2-3; D unresolved. Trimming removed 0 bases at V and 1 base at J, with 8 bases between. Per the germline V gene, CDR1 is MGHRA and CDR2 is YSYEKL. CDR3 length equals 15 residues. DNA for the CDR3: TGCGCCAGCAGCCAAGATCCTTCAGGCACAGATACGCAGTATTTT. Encoded protein: CASSQDPSGTDTQYF.

The DNA for the CDR3 is TGTGCCAGCAGTGGGACCCCGGGACTCTCTGGAAACACCATATATTTT. Its protein is CASSGTPGLSGNTIYF. This rearrangement joins TRBV2 to TRBJ1-3, with D tentatively TRBD1 (5 bases). The V gene lost 4 bases and the J gene lost 0 bases, with 13 bases spanning the gap. From germline, CDR1 is SNHLY and CDR2 FYNNEI. This CDR3 is built from 16 residues.

This clone turned up a few times. The chain couples TRBV7-9 to TRBJ2-7, with a tentative D call TRBD2 (6 bases). Per germline, CDR1 SEHNR and CDR2 FQNEAQ (reference sequence). The V end was cut by 5 bases, the J end by 4 bases, with 18 bases between. This CDR3 is 15 amino acids long. In DNA, the CDR3 is TGTGCCAGCAGCGCCACCCTGGAGGGACGGTACGAGCAGTACTTC. Translating gives CASSATLEGRYEQYF.

This clone was counted a single time. V is TRBV13 and J is TRBJ2-3; 13 bases fit TRBD2. V was pared by 5 bases and J by 2 bases, with 10 bases of the junction left unmatched. The CDR3 loop spans 18 amino acids. Germline CDR1 reads PRHDT; CDR2 reads FYEKMQ (reference sequence). DNA for the CDR3: TGTGCCAGCAGCCCTCGGACTAGCGGGGGCTTGGACACAGATACGCAGTATTTT. Its translation: CASSPRTSGGLDTDTQYF.

The CDR3 reads CAWSPATGPEQYF. DNA of the CDR3: TGTGCCTGGAGTCCCGCCACAGGGCCGGAGCAGTACTTC. V is TRBV30 and J is TRBJ2-7; the D gene is possibly TRBD1 (6 bases). The V gene's germline CDR1 is GTSNPN and CDR2 SVGIG (reference sequence). The CDR3 has 13 residues. The V and J ends lost 2 bases and 7 bases respectively, with 15 bases between them.

This CDR3 reads CAWSEGGGQPQHF. For the CDR3, the DNA is TGTGCCTGGAGCGAAGGGGGCGGTCAGCCCCAGCATTTT. This chain links TRBV30 with TRBJ1-5; TRBD1 agrees at 7 bases. The germline V gene encodes CDR1 GTSNPN and CDR2 SVGIG (reference sequence). This CDR3 contains 13 residues. After removal of 3 bases from V and 6 bases from J, the junction contained 5 bases not matched to a gene.

The V gene is TRBV7-7, the J gene TRBJ2-1, with D unclear. The V end lost 0 bases, the J end lost 7 bases, and 7 bases lay between the germline ends. The length of the CDR3 is 13 residues. Germline CDR1 reads SSHAT; CDR2 reads FNYEAQ (reference sequence). CDR3 nucleotide sequence: TGTGCCAGCAGCTTAGCTTTTTTGAATGAGCAGTTCTTC. This sequence encodes CASSLAFLNEQFF.

This clone was observed a single time. This chain uses TRBV19 with TRBJ1-5; D possibly corresponds to TRBD1 (5 bases). Germline CDR1 and CDR2: LNHDA and SQIVND (reference sequence). Trimming took off 3 bases at V and 5 bases at J, with 11 bases between the two ends. The CDR3 runs 14 residues. CDR3 in amino acids: CASSIQDSYQPQHF. The CDR3 bases are TGTGCCAGTAGTATCCAAGACAGCTATCAGCCCCAGCATTTT.

The rearrangement links TRBV5-1 to TRBJ2-5; D is uncertain. Trimming took off 1 base at V and 4 bases at J, with 8 bases between the two ends. From germline, CDR1 is SGHRS and CDR2 YFSETQ. The CDR3 extends over 13 amino acids. The CDR3 loop reads CASSLSSLETQYF. CDR3 bases: TGCGCCAGCAGCTTGAGCAGTCTAGAGACCCAGTACTTC.

This chain uses TRBV10-2 with TRBJ2-7; a possible D gene is TRBD1 (5 bases). The CDR3 contains 14 residues. Germline values: CDR1 WSHSY, CDR2 SAAADI. V was trimmed by 2 bases and J by 1 base, leaving 9 bases between them. The CDR3 loop reads CASSETGASYEQYF. The CDR3 bases are TGCGCCAGCAGTGAGACAGGAGCTTCCTACGAGCAGTACTTC.

The chain recombines TRBV19 with TRBJ2-7, with 7 bases that match TRBD1. Germline loops: CDR1 LNHDA, CDR2 SQIVND (reference sequence). The V gene end was trimmed by 3 bases and the J gene end by 3 bases; junction bases not matched to a gene: 5. CDR3 length: 14 residues. The CDR3 reads CASSIGTANYEQYF. CDR3 bases: TGTGCCAGTAGTATCGGGACAGCCAACTACGAGCAGTACTTC.

This chain links TRBV15 with TRBJ1-2, with D possibly being TRBD1 (5 bases). Germline V gene sequence: CDR1 LNHNV, CDR2 YYDKDF (reference sequence). The CDR3 sequence is 13 residues long. Trimming cost V 0 bases and J 6 bases, with 8 bases left between them. The CDR3 loop is CATSRETDDGYTF. The CDR3 DNA follows: TGTGCCACCAGCAGAGAGACAGACGATGGCTACACCTTC.

This chain joins TRBV4-1 and TRBJ1-2, with 9 bases aligning to TRBD1. There are 13 residues in the CDR3. Trimming took 3 bases from V and 4 from J; bases not matched to a gene: 0. Germline-derived CDR1 and CDR2 are MGHRA and YSYEKL. CDR3 amino acids: CASSQDRGYGYTF. DNA for the CDR3: TGCGCCAGCAGCCAGGACAGGGGCTATGGCTACACCTTC.

This chain links TRBV6-5 with TRBJ1-1, with 8 bases matching TRBD1. This CDR3 is built from 14 residues. V lost 4 bases to trimming and J lost 7 bases; unmatched junction nucleotides: 8. The V gene's germline CDR1 is MNHEY and CDR2 SVGAGI. The chain's CDR3 is CASSSQGARIEAFF. Written as DNA, the CDR3 is TGTGCCAGCAGTTCCCAGGGGGCCCGAATTGAAGCTTTCTTT.

The chain couples TRBV19 to TRBJ2-3; possibly TRBD1 for D (6 bases). This CDR3 is 18 amino acids long. Germline CDR1 LNHDA, CDR2 SQIVND (reference sequence). The ends were cut back, 0 bases at V and 0 bases at J, with 16 bases in the middle. CDR3 region: CASSIEGRERGSTDTQYF. The CDR3 region has the DNA TGTGCCAGTAGTATAGAGGGCAGGGAGAGGGGGAGCACAGATACGCAGTATTTT. The variable domain in full, completed from reference TRBV19 and TRBJ2-3, reads DGGITQSPKYLFRKEGQNVTLSCEQNLNHDAMYWYRQDPGQGLRLIYYSQIVNDFQKGDIAEGYSVSREKKESFPLTVTSAQKNPTAFYLCASSIEGRERGSTDTQYFGPGTRLTVL.

This clone has more than one count but fewer than ten. The genes are TRBV2 and TRBJ2-2, with D maybe TRBD1 (5 bases). CDR3 size: 16 residues. From germline, CDR1 is SNHLY and CDR2 FYNNEI. Trimming pared 4 bases from V and 6 bases from J, leaving 18 bases between. CDR3 in DNA: TGTGCCAGCAGTGGGCTGCCCTTTGACAGCCCCGGGGAGCTGTTTTTT. Translated, it gives CASSGLPFDSPGELFF.

This clone occurred a few times. V is TRBV19 and J is TRBJ1-5; no definite D call. Germline values: CDR1 LNHDA, CDR2 SQIVND (reference sequence). The CDR3 is 15 amino acids. V was pared by 1 base and J by 0 bases, with 7 bases between. The CDR3 DNA reads as TGTGCCAGTAGTATAGGCAGGTATAGCAATCAGCCCCAGCATTTT. It encodes CASSIGRYSNQPQHF.

V is TRBV6-1 and J is TRBJ2-5; D might be TRBD1 or TRBD2, each matching 5 bases. Germline V CDR1 and CDR2: MNHNS, SASEGT. The CDR3 length is 16 residues. The ends were cut back, 2 bases at V and 2 bases at J, with 15 bases in the middle. CDR3 in DNA: TGTGCCAGCAGTGAATTTGTCAGGGACCCGCAAGAGACCCAGTACTTC. As protein: CASSEFVRDPQETQYF.

The V and J genes are TRBV5-6 and TRBJ1-6; 7 positions agree with TRBD1. The CDR3 loop spans 13 amino acids. The germline CDR1 and CDR2 sequences are SGHDT and YYEEEE. V shed 2 bases and J 10 bases; nucleotides not matched to a gene: 3. The CDR3 reads CASSFDRESPLHF. As DNA, the CDR3 is TGTGCCAGCAGCTTCGACAGGGAATCACCCCTCCACTTT.